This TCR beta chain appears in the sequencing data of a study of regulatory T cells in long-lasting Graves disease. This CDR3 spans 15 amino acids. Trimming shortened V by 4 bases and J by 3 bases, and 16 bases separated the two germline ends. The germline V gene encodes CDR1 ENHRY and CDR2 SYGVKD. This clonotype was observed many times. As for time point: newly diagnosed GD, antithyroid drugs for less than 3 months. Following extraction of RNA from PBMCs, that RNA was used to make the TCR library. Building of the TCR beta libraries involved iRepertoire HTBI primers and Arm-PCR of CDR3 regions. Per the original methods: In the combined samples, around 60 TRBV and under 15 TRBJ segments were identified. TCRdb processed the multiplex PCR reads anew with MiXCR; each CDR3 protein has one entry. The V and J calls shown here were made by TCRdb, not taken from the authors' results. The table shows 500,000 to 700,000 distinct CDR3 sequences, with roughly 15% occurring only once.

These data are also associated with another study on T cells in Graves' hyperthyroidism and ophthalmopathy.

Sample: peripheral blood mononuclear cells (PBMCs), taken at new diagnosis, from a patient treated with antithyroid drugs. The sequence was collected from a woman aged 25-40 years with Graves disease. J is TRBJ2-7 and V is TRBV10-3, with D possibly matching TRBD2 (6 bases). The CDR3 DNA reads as TGTGCCATCAGTGCGTCGACGGGGGATTTCTACGAGCAGTACTTC. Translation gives CAISASTGDFYEQYF.